This entry lists 21 T cell receptor beta chains sequenced from one sample in a study of blood T cells in healthy people across ages. A J-beta primer mix and a sample-barcoded 5' primer were used in a second PCR of roughly 6 to 12 cycles. TCRdb recomputed calls from the 5' RACE reads with MiXCR, one row per CDR3 protein. The top ten hold more than 6% of the sample, which has about 1.4 million distinct CDR3 sequences, around 55% seen once. The sample was blood. The receptors stem from a man aged 18 to 30 in good health.

The chain joins TRBV29-1 to TRBJ2-1; TRBD1 is a possible D gene (5 bases). Looked up from germline, CDR1 is SQVTM and CDR2 is ANQGSEA. V lost 3 bases, J lost 6 bases, and 18 bases lay in between. The CDR3 covers 15 residues. The CDR3 protein is CSVEVGAGPPNEQFF. CDR3 bases: TGCAGCGTTGAGGTTGGGGCAGGCCCTCCCAATGAGCAGTTCTTC.

In this sample, this clonotype turned up many times. The gene calls are TRBV4-3 and TRBJ2-7; D unresolved. V dropped 0 bases and J dropped 1 base, with 7 bases sitting between them. CDR3 size: 14 residues. CDR1 is LGHNA, CDR2 YSLEER, per germline. The CDR3: CASSQDVGSYEQYF. As DNA, the CDR3 is TGCGCCAGCAGCCAAGATGTTGGTTCCTACGAGCAGTACTTC.

This clonotype has a handful of counts. The CDR3 sequence: CSPSSGGEGQYF. Here the CDR3 DNA reads TGCAGTCCCTCCTCGGGGGGCGAGGGGCAGTACTTC. The V gene is TRBV20-1, the J gene TRBJ2-7, with D possibly matching TRBD2 (7 bases). This CDR3 contains 12 residues. V was clipped by 8 bases and J by 9 bases, with 20 bases between them. CDR1 and CDR2 from the germline V gene are DFQATT and SNEGSKA (reference sequence).

This clonotype came up once. This rearrangement joins TRBV7-2 to TRBJ2-1; TRBD2 aligns across 9 bases. This CDR3 has 13 residues. The germline V gene has CDR1 SGHTA and CDR2 FQGNSA. The V and J ends lost 2 bases and 12 bases, in that order; junction bases with no gene match: 5. The CDR3 sequence is CASSLSGGNAQFF. The CDR3, as DNA: TGTGCCAGCAGCTTAAGCGGGGGGAACGCGCAGTTCTTC.

The table lists this clonotype with a count of one. The chain has TRBV2 and TRBJ2-7, with a possible D match to TRBD2 (6 bases). Germline values: CDR1 SNHLY, CDR2 FYNNEI. The CDR3 spans 14 residues. The V end was cut by 6 bases, the J end by 1 base, with 13 bases between. For the CDR3, the DNA is TGTGCCAGCAGAGGGCTAGCGATATCCTACGAGCAGTACTTC. Encoded protein: CASRGLAISYEQYF.

This clonotype showed up just a few times. The chain joins TRBV6-2 or TRBV6-3 to TRBJ2-7, with TRBD1 as a possible D gene (5 bases). The CDR3 loop spans 14 amino acids. V lost 0 bases and J 6 bases, leaving 12 bases between the germline ends. Germline V gives CDR1 MNHEY, CDR2 SVGEGT. CDR3 DNA: TGTGCCAGCAGTTACTCTTGGGGCGGTCGCGAGCAGTACTTC. It specifies CASSYSWGGREQYF.

This clonotype was found a few times. CDR3 nucleotide sequence: TGTGCCAGCAGTTTGACTTACACTGAAGCTTTCTTT. Protein: CASSLTYTEAFF. This chain uses TRBV12-3 or TRBV12-4 with TRBJ1-1; D is unresolved. V gave up 3 bases and J gave up 3 bases, with 5 bases separating them. The CDR3 has 12 residues.

This clonotype occurred a few times. The rearrangement joins TRBV7-2 to TRBJ2-1; TRBD2 aligns across 13 bases. CDR1 SGHTA and CDR2 FQGNSA come from the germline V gene. V lost 5 bases and J lost 0; bases outside the gene matches: 13. This CDR3 spans 20 amino acids. CDR3 region: CASSPRGGLAGQSSYNEQFF. The CDR3 nucleotides are TGTGCCAGCAGCCCGAGGGGGGGACTAGCGGGGCAGAGCTCCTACAATGAGCAGTTCTTC. Filled out from reference TRBV7-2 and TRBJ2-1, the complete variable domain reads GAGVSQSPSNKVTEKGKDVELRCDPISGHTALYWYRQSLGQGLEFLIYFQGNSAPDKSGLPSDRFSAERTGGSVSTLTIQRTQQEDSAVYLCASSPRGGLAGQSSYNEQFFGPGTRLTVL.

This clonotype was detected only a few times. This sequence may be a read error, since a much larger clone differs from it by one base. The rearrangement uses TRBV7-2 and TRBJ2-3, with D uncertain. Germline values: CDR1 SGHTA, CDR2 FQGNSA. V lost 7 bases and J lost 2, with 4 bases in between. This CDR3 spans 11 amino acids. This CDR3 is CASTATDTQYF. In nucleotides, the CDR3 is TGTGCCAGCACCGCCACAGATACGCAGTATTTT.

The rearrangement joins TRBV29-1 to TRBJ2-3; D is perhaps TRBD2 (7 bases). Trimming cost V 8 bases and J 2 bases, with 20 bases left between them. The CDR3 length is 15 residues. Germline V gene data show CDR1 as SQVTM and CDR2 as ANQGSEA. CDR3 region: CSIEGGTIPTDTQYF. The CDR3 DNA reads as TGCAGCATCGAAGGGGGGACTATCCCCACAGATACGCAGTATTTT.

The J gene is TRBJ2-4, the V gene TRBV20-1; 8 nucleotides line up with TRBD1. Germline CDR1 DFQATT, CDR2 SNEGSKA (reference sequence). J lost 9 bases, V lost 0 bases, and 10 bases had no gene match. CDR3 length: 15 residues. Here the CDR3 DNA reads TGCAGTGCTAGAGACCCGCGGACAGGGATTGGCATTCAGTACTTC. Its translation: CSARDPRTGIGIQYF.

The J gene is TRBJ2-3, the V gene TRBV29-1, with a possible D match to TRBD2 (6 bases). This CDR3 contains 14 residues. Germline V lookup: CDR1 SQVTM, CDR2 ANQGSEA. With 2 bases removed from V and 4 bases from J, the gap between germline ends came to 13 bases. The CDR3 protein is CSVETPRGSDTQYF. The CDR3 DNA reads TGCAGCGTTGAAACTCCCCGGGGGTCAGATACGCAGTATTTT.

This clonotype appeared a single time. V is TRBV5-6 and J is TRBJ1-2, with a tentative D call TRBD1 (6 bases). The germline V gene has CDR1 SGHDT and CDR2 YYEEEE. V lost 8 bases to trimming and J lost 8 bases, with 16 bases between them. The CDR3 spans 12 residues. CDR3: CASRPGAQGYTF. In DNA form, the CDR3 reads TGTGCCAGTCGACCAGGGGCTCAGGGCTACACCTTC.

The chain couples TRBV24-1 to TRBJ2-1; D not resolved. The CDR3 runs to 13 residues. Between the trimmed V and J ends, which lost 5 bases and 4 bases, there was a span of 8 bases. Germline CDR1 reads KGHDR; CDR2 reads SFDVKD. CDR3 in amino acids: CATSAGGYNEQFF. The CDR3 DNA reads as TGTGCCACCAGTGCCGGTGGGTACAATGAGCAGTTCTTC.

The chain links TRBV10-3 to TRBJ2-1; 8 bases are shared with TRBD2. The length of the CDR3 is 13 residues. Germline V gene lookup returns CDR1 ENHRY and CDR2 SYGVKD. After removal of 7 bases from V and 6 bases from J, the junction contained 5 bases not matched to a gene. Here the CDR3 reads CAIIKRETNEQFF. The CDR3 coding sequence is TGTGCCATCATCAAGCGGGAGACCAATGAGCAGTTCTTC.

This clonotype was recorded a few times. The chain couples TRBV20-1 to TRBJ2-3; 8 nucleotides align to TRBD2. CDR1 and CDR2 (germline): DFQATT, SNEGSKA (reference sequence). The junction had 5 bases not matched to a gene; V was cut back by 3 bases and J by 3 bases. This CDR3 is 14 amino acids long. CDR3 DNA: TGCAGTGCTAGCGGGACTAGTACGACAGATACGCAGTATTTT. Translated: CSASGTSTTDTQYF.

Points on this clonotype: Sequence at one end of the junction differs from germline and may be a read error. The J gene is TRBJ2-5, the V gene TRBV4-1; 7 bases line up with TRBD1. Germline assignment: CDR1 MGHRA and CDR2 YSYEKL. This CDR3 region has 15 residues. CDR3 sequence reads: CASSQVGTDQETQYF. DNA for the CDR3: TGCGCCAGTAGCCAAGTAGGGACAGACCAAGAGACCCAGTACTTC.

Here the CDR3 reads CASSIGQGGYTF. CDR3 nucleotide sequence: TGTGCCAGCAGCATAGGGCAGGGCGGCTACACCTTC. The V call is TRBV7-9, the J call TRBJ1-2, with a possible D match to TRBD1 (5 bases). This CDR3 contains 12 residues. V was clipped by 5 bases and J by 8 bases, with 12 bases between them. CDR1 is SEHNR and CDR2 is FQNEAQ in the germline V gene (reference sequence).

The chain joins TRBV20-1 to TRBJ2-3, with 7 bases identical to TRBD2. From germline, CDR1 is DFQATT and CDR2 SNEGSKA (reference sequence). This CDR3 is 17 amino acids long. The junction had 17 bases not matched to a gene; V was cut back by 6 bases and J by 2 bases. CDR3 DNA: TGCAGTGCGTGTTGGACCGGGGGGACCACAACCACAGATACGCAGTATTTT. It translates to CSACWTGGTTTTDTQYF.

The chain has TRBV20-1 and TRBJ1-6; 8 nucleotides match TRBD1. The J segment lost 7 bases and the V segment lost 6 bases, leaving 11 bases of the junction unmatched. Per germline, CDR1 DFQATT and CDR2 SNEGSKA (reference sequence). The CDR3 covers 15 residues. The CDR3 sequence is CSAPGGTGSNSPLHF. CDR3 nucleotide sequence: TGCAGTGCCCCAGGGGGGACAGGTTCGAATTCACCCCTCCACTTT.

The V gene is TRBV9, the J gene TRBJ2-1; TRBD2 might be the D (5 bases). This CDR3 has 17 amino acids. The germline V gene has CDR1 SGDLS and CDR2 YYNGEE. V was trimmed by 4 bases and J by 0 bases, leaving 17 bases between them. CDR3 loop: CASSPFGSQSSYNEQFF. CDR3 in DNA: TGTGCCAGCAGCCCGTTTGGGAGTCAAAGCTCCTACAATGAGCAGTTCTTC.